This T cell receptor (beta chain) was sequenced during a study of blood T cell repertoires in COVID-19. Study information: Italy, Spain and the United States were the sources of the convalescent and acute COVID-19 samples.

In this sample, this clone turned up a few times. Only in-frame clones appear in the TCRdb table, and some are missing; sequencing was by immunoSEQ multiplex PCR. The data show under 70,000 clones, around 85% seen once. The CDR3 covers 13 residues. Trimming shortened V by 5 bases and J by 3 bases, and 7 bases separated the two germline ends. Germline V gene lookup returns CDR1 MNHEY and CDR2 SVGAGI. The chain recombines TRBV6-5 with TRBJ2-2; no clear D gene. Source material: peripheral blood. The sequence was obtained from a man aged 60 to 69 with acute or convalescent COVID-19. This CDR3 is CASSPRYTGELFF. In DNA form, the CDR3 reads TGTGCCAGCAGTCCGCGGTACACCGGGGAGCTGTTTTTT.